The source of this TCR beta chain is a study of blood T cell repertoires in COVID-19. Across the study: Researchers got acute and convalescent COVID-19 samples from the United States, Italy and Spain. Nucleic acid was either cDNA or gDNA, and it came from T cells, B-cell-depleted T cells, or PBMCs.

Authors' data handling: Amplified reference gene primers provided the basis for estimating nucleated cell counts. Repertoires were generated with immunoSEQ multiplex PCR, while TCRdb's copy carries only in-frame clones and drops some. V and J calls and clone size are copied from that table; D and trimming were computed from the DNA. The data hold 150,000 to 200,000 clones, with 80% to 90% observed a single time. Trimming removed 1 base at V and 7 bases at J, with 17 bases between. The germline gives CDR1 SGHRS, CDR2 YFSETQ. There are 16 residues in the CDR3. The chain carries TRBV5-1 and TRBJ2-2; TRBD1 is a possible D gene (8 bases). The source is a man aged 18 to 30 with active or convalescent COVID-19. The sample was peripheral blood. The CDR3 DNA sequence: TGCGCCAGCAGCTTGTCGTCGACAGGGGAGGGCGGGGAGCTGTTTTTT. Residues: CASSLSSTGEGGELFF.